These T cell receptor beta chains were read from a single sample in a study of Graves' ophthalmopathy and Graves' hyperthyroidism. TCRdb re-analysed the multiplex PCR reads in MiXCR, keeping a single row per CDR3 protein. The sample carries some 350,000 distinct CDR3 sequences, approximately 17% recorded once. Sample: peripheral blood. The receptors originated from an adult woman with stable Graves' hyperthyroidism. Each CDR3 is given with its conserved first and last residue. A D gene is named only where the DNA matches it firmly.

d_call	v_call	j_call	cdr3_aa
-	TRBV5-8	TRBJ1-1	CASSSSTGANTEAFF
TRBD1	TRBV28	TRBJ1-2	CASSSLGTGEDGYTF
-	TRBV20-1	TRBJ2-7	CSAAFFGSSYEQYF
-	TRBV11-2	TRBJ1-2	CASSPQGTGGYTF
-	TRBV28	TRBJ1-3	CASRVNSGNTIYF
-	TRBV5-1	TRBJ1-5	CASSPLGGATNQPQRF
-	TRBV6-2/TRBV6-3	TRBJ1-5	CASSPQTGRRNHPQHF
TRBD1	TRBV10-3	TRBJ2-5	CATQTDRVETQYF
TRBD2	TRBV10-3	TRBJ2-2	CAISELTSGTGELFF
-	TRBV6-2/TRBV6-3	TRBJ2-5	CASSYSIARETQYF
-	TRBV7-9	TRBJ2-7	CASTPQPGASYEQYF
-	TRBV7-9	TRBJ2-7	CASSPPVGGEYEQYF
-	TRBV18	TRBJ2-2	CASSPPAVPGELFF
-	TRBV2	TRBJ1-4	CASSEADLGNEKLFF
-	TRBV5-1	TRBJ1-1	CASSLAGPPDTEAFF
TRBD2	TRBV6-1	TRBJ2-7	CASSGQAGGYEQYF
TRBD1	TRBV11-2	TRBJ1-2	CASSTKPPDRGTSRYGYTF
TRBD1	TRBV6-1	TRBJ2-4	CASSESGTGGRSNIQYF
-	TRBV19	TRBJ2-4	CASTSSESGVAKNIQYF
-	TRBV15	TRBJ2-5	CATSRPQETQYF
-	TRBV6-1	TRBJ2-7	CASSESRGNYEQYF
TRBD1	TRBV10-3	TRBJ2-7	CAISLQGTEQYF
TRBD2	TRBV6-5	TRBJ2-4	CASSYSRFLAGEDIQYF
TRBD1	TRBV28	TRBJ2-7	CAIMAQGAREQYF
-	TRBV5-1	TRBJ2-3	CASSLTSASQDTQYF
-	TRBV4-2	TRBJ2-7	CASSQAVFGMGGEQYF
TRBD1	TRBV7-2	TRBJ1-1	CASSLSGGETEAFF
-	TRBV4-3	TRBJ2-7	CASSQGHNRASYEQYF
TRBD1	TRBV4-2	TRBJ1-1	CASSHGDREGTEAFF
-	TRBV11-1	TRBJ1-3	CASSIDRTSGNTIYF
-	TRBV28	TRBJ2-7	CAVAGNSYEQYF
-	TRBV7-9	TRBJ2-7	CASSTSAGQRDEQYF
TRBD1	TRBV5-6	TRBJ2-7	CASRLGQEVYEQYF
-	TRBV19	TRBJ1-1	CASTRRELPNTEAFF
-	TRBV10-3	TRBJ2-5	CAISGQDRKQETQYF
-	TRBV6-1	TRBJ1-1	CASSVTRVNTEAFF
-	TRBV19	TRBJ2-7	CASSIVFGSSYEQYF
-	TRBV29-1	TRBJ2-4	CSALLLTKSIQYF